The present entry profiles one TCR beta chain with its context. These data belong to a study of graft-versus-host responses after intestinal transplantation. Assay used: immunoSEQ multiplex PCR; TCRdb lists only in-frame clones, some missing. The data show approximately 3,500 clones, roughly 80% seen once. The CDR3 is 14 residues long. The V end was cut by 3 bases, the J end by 4 bases, with 12 bases between. CDR1 KGHSH and CDR2 LQKENI come from the germline V gene. Lymphocytes from graft epithelium and lamina propria were isolated. This material consisted of ileum tissue, taken around 5 and 7 days after intestinal transplantation. The clonotype originates from a human patient who received an intestinal transplant, so some T cells may come from the graft donor. The chain recombines TRBV18 with TRBJ1-2, with a weak D call TRBD1 (6 bases). CDR3 nucleotides: TGTGCCAGCTCACCTCTGACAGGCATCTATGGCTACACCTTC. Its protein is CASSPLTGIYGYTF.